The clone carrying this T cell receptor (beta chain) has just one count. Antigen specificity is unknown. This table comes from immunoSEQ multiplex PCR, and its TCRdb copy is limited to in-frame clones, with some not included. The table shows 25,000 to 30,000 clones, with roughly 84% occurring only once. This sample's time point: week 5, during vaccination. Doses consisted of 300 ug of mutant IDH1 20-mer peptide each, paired with topical imiquimod. The donors had new WHO grade 3 or 4 astrocytomas; these were IDH1-mutant and ATRX-lost. The source of the sample is a study of a mutant IDH1 vaccine in newly diagnosed glioma. Study background: The patients were given eight vaccinations, one each in weeks 1, 3, 5, 7, 11, 15, 19 and 23. Patients had received radiotherapy, temozolomide, or both previously, most receiving both.

The CDR3 covers 13 residues. Trimming took 8 bases from V and 6 from J, leaving 13 bases between them. The germline gives CDR1 MDHEN, CDR2 SYDVKM. The source material was PBMCs, sampled from a glioma patient whose treatment included an IDH1 peptide vaccine. This chain joins TRBV28 and TRBJ1-4; maybe TRBD1 (6 bases). The sequence was obtained from a man aged 40-49 years with glioma. Some clones in this sample may be carry-over from other donors' samples. The CDR3 DNA follows: TGTGCCAGCTTCGCAGGGGTGGATGAAAAACTGTTTTTT. This codes for CASFAGVDEKLFF. The variable domain in full, with the rest retrieved from reference TRBV28 and TRBJ1-4, is DVKVTQSSRYLVKRTGEKVFLECVQDMDHENMFWYRQDPGLGLRLIYFSYDVKMKEKGDIPEGYSVSREKKERFSLILESASTNQTSMYLCASFAGVDEKLFFGSGTQLSVL.